This TCR beta chain was recovered during a study of CD8 T cells in Susac syndrome. It was with random hexamers that about 0.45 to 1 ug RNA was reverse transcribed. Across 54 Vbeta and 13 Jbeta, immunoSEQ multiplex PCR amplified TCR beta CDR3. TCRdb itself ran the immunoSEQ multiplex PCR reads through MiXCR, one entry per CDR3 protein. The sample lists roughly 200,000 distinct CDR3 sequences, more than 85% seen once, with approximately 0.08% in the top ten. The study sequenced TCR beta in blood CD8+ and CD4+ T cells. It was treatment-naive patients with stable or active relapsing-remitting disease who made up the multiple sclerosis controls. Negative isolation was used for CD8+ and CD4+ T cells, and FACS enrichment was applied to TEMRA cells. The source material was CD4+ T cells from PBMCs. This receptor was taken from a human donor with multiple sclerosis.

CDR3 DNA sequence: TGTGCCACCAGTGATTTGGGACCCCGGACTAGCTCCTACAATGAGCAGTTCTTC. It translates to CATSDLGPRTSSYNEQFF. This rearrangement joins TRBV24-1 to TRBJ2-1; TRBD2 aligns across 7 bases. The CDR3 sequence is 18 residues long. Germline lookup yields CDR1 KGHDR and CDR2 SFDVKD. The trim removed 0 bases at V and 0 bases at J, leaving 7 bases unmatched.